These 9 T cell receptor beta chains were sequenced from one sample in a study of spatial heterogeneity in lung cancer (dated by TCRdb to between 2018 and 2020). Read against the paper, the sample's time point label means: sample taken at primary tumor resection. The library was made by 5' RACE. Instrument on record: NextSeq 500. TCRdb passed the public sequencing reads through fastp at Q25 and MiXCR, retaining productive beta sequences. Rows are unified per CDR3 protein, each entry keeping the most common DNA and genes. Counted in this sample were 48,000 or so distinct CDR3 sequences; less than 5.5% of them appeared once. 8.5% to 14% of the sample is held by the ten biggest clonotypes. The sample here was PBMCs, taken at surgery. The source is a male donor with early-stage non-small cell lung cancer.

At least ten counts were recorded for this clonotype. The CDR3, as DNA: TGTGCCAGTAGCAACCTAGCGGGAGTCCCTAGGAGATTCTTC. Amino acids: CASSNLAGVPRRFF. V is TRBV19 and J is TRBJ2-1, with TRBD2 identical over 10 bases. The CDR3 runs 14 residues. The junction had 15 bases not matched to a gene; V was cut back by 6 bases and J by 16 bases. Germline-derived CDR1 and CDR2 are LNHDA and SQIVND (reference sequence).

This clonotype was observed many times. The J gene is TRBJ1-2, the V gene TRBV29-1; 7 nucleotides agree with TRBD1. Trimming at V came to 2 bases and at J to 8 bases, leaving 5 bases not matched to a gene. Germline lookup yields CDR1 SQVTM and CDR2 ANQGSEA. This CDR3 is 12 amino acids long. Written as DNA, the CDR3 is TGCAGCGTTGAACGACAGGGCGGCGGCTACACCTTC. Protein: CSVERQGGGYTF.

This clonotype was observed at least ten times. This sequence joins TRBV7-9 and TRBJ2-7; 7 bases are shared with TRBD1. Per the germline V gene, CDR1 is SEHNR and CDR2 is FQNEAQ (reference sequence). The V and J ends lost 7 bases and 2 bases, in that order; junction bases with no gene match: 8. The CDR3 is made up of 14 amino acids. The CDR3 here is CASTPTGSTYEQYF. The CDR3 nucleotides read TGTGCCAGCACACCGACAGGGTCTACCTACGAGCAGTACTTC.

This clonotype was recorded at least ten times. The chain links TRBV20-1 to TRBJ2-1, with 7 bases matching TRBD2. There are 15 residues in the CDR3. Per germline, CDR1 DFQATT and CDR2 SNEGSKA (reference sequence). V gave up 2 bases and J gave up 9 bases; unmatched junction bases: 13. The CDR3 protein is CSARSGPGLRIEQFF. The CDR3, as DNA: TGCAGTGCTAGATCGGGTCCGGGACTACGCATTGAGCAGTTCTTC.

Ten or more counts support this clonotype. The V call is TRBV6-6, the J call TRBJ2-6; D is ambiguous. CDR1 and CDR2 (germline): MNHNY, SVGAGI (reference sequence). Trimming removed 3 bases from V and 0 bases from J, with 9 bases in between. This CDR3 has 16 residues. The CDR3 region has the DNA TGTGCCAGCAGTTATCCCCAGCTCTCTGGGGCCAACGTCCTGACTTTC. This gives the protein CASSYPQLSGANVLTF.

This clonotype has at least ten counts. The chain combines TRBV19 with TRBJ2-1; D is undetermined. Germline V CDR1 and CDR2: LNHDA, SQIVND (reference sequence). V lost 3 bases to trimming and J lost 1 base, with 10 bases between them. The CDR3 loop spans 15 amino acids. Here the CDR3 reads CASSMDGGSYNEQFF. CDR3 in DNA: TGTGCCAGTAGTATGGACGGTGGGTCCTACAATGAGCAGTTCTTC.

There are many counts of this clonotype. This chain connects TRBV7-2 to TRBJ2-3; no definite D call. Per the germline V gene, CDR1 is SGHTA and CDR2 is FQGNSA. Trimming pared 5 bases from V and 5 bases from J, leaving 11 bases between. The CDR3 has 13 residues. The CDR3, as DNA: TGTGCCAGCAGCGACCGACTCTTAGATACGCAGTATTTT. Translated: CASSDRLLDTQYF.

This clonotype occurred many times. V is TRBV19 and J is TRBJ2-5; 7 bases line up with TRBD2. Trimming took 7 bases from V and 2 from J; bases not matched to a gene: 10. This CDR3 spans 15 amino acids. Germline V gene lookup returns CDR1 LNHDA and CDR2 SQIVND (reference sequence). The CDR3: CASKVGGPGQETQYF. DNA for the CDR3: TGTGCCAGTAAAGTGGGAGGGCCCGGTCAAGAGACCCAGTACTTC.

This clonotype has at least ten counts. The chain carries TRBV10-3 and TRBJ2-7; 8 bases line up with TRBD2. After removal of 2 bases from V and 3 bases from J, the junction contained 12 bases not matched to a gene. This CDR3 comprises 17 residues. Germline CDR1 and CDR2: ENHRY and SYGVKD. The CDR3 loop is CAISEPTGLGQNYEQYF. CDR3 sequence (DNA): TGTGCCATCAGTGAGCCGACGGGACTAGGCCAAAACTACGAGCAGTACTTC.